This is a list of T cell receptor beta chains from one sample in a study of neurological immune-mediated disorders. In TCRdb, the 5' RACE reads were re-called with MiXCR into one record per CDR3 protein. This table has about 28,000 distinct CDR3 sequences, around 10% appearing once. The sample taken for sequencing was PBMCs. These receptors came from a woman between 55 and 75 years old in good health. Both conserved end residues are part of each CDR3. The order of the fields is D gene, clone size, J gene, V gene, CDR3 DNA, CDR3 protein. The D gene is left open where the match is weak. Not every row has a clone size; where given, it reads once, few, many or a size class.

d_call: TRBD2; clone_size: .; j_call: TRBJ2-5; v_call: TRBV7-2; cdr3_nt: TGTGCCAGCAGCCCTAGCGGGGCCGGAGAGACCCAGTACTTC; cdr3_aa: CASSPSGAGETQYF
d_call: TRBD2; clone_size: many; j_call: TRBJ2-7; v_call: TRBV5-6; cdr3_nt: TGTGCCAGCAGCTTGGCTACTAGCGGGGGGGAGTACGAGCAGTACTTC; cdr3_aa: CASSLATSGGEYEQYF
d_call: .; clone_size: many; j_call: TRBJ1-1; v_call: TRBV12-3/TRBV12-4; cdr3_nt: TGTGCCAGCAGTTTATCAGGCAACACTGAAGCTTTCTTT; cdr3_aa: CASSLSGNTEAFF
d_call: .; clone_size: many; j_call: TRBJ2-5; v_call: TRBV4-1; cdr3_nt: TGCGCCAGCAGCCAAGAGGGACTCGCCCTGATGGAGACCCAGTACTTC; cdr3_aa: CASSQEGLALMETQYF
d_call: .; clone_size: many; j_call: TRBJ2-2; v_call: TRBV7-2; cdr3_nt: TGTGCCAGCAGCCGGACTACGGGGGCAAACACCGGGGAGCTGTTTTTT; cdr3_aa: CASSRTTGANTGELFF
d_call: TRBD1; clone_size: many; j_call: TRBJ1-1; v_call: TRBV20-1; cdr3_nt: TGCAGTGCTAGAGCGGACAGGATAAACACTGAAGCTTTCTTT; cdr3_aa: CSARADRINTEAFF
d_call: .; clone_size: .; j_call: TRBJ1-1; v_call: TRBV7-3; cdr3_nt: TGTGCCATCAGCCCAACATGGGGCACTGAAGCTTTCTTT; cdr3_aa: CAISPTWGTEAFF
d_call: .; clone_size: many; j_call: TRBJ1-4; v_call: TRBV3-2; cdr3_nt: TGTGCCAGCAGCCAAGGGGGACGGTGGAGTGCAACTAATGAAAAACTGTTTTTT; cdr3_aa: CASSQGGRWSATNEKLFF
d_call: TRBD2; clone_size: .; j_call: TRBJ2-1; v_call: TRBV20-1; cdr3_nt: TGCAGTGCTAGTAGCGGGGCCGGTGATTACAATGAGCAGTTCTTC; cdr3_aa: CSASSGAGDYNEQFF
d_call: .; clone_size: many; j_call: TRBJ2-6; v_call: TRBV2; cdr3_nt: TGTGCCAGCAGTGAAGGCAGGGCTGGGGCCAACGTCCTGACTTTC; cdr3_aa: CASSEGRAGANVLTF
d_call: TRBD1; clone_size: many; j_call: TRBJ1-6; v_call: TRBV12-3/TRBV12-4; cdr3_nt: TGTGCCAGCAGTTTAATCTCGGGACAGGGAAATTCACCCCTCCACTTT; cdr3_aa: CASSLISGQGNSPLHF
d_call: .; clone_size: many; j_call: TRBJ2-3; v_call: TRBV20-1; cdr3_nt: TGCAGTGCTAGAGACGTATTCACAGATACGCAGTATTTT; cdr3_aa: CSARDVFTDTQYF